These 20 T cell receptor beta chains share one sample of origin, sequenced in a study of PD-L1 blockade in urothelial cancer. The time point was: pretreatment peripheral blood. Assay used: immunoSEQ multiplex PCR; TCRdb lists only in-frame clones, some missing. The profile shows around 63,000 clones, 75% to 85% of them singletons. The input for sequencing was PBMCs, taken around atezolizumab (anti-PD-L1) treatment. All receptors come from a man aged 65-85 years with urothelial cancer.

The chain couples TRBV18 to TRBJ2-3; maybe TRBD2 (6 bases). The CDR3 is made up of 16 amino acids. V shed 0 bases and J shed 4 bases, with 14 bases lying between them. CDR1 is KGHSH, CDR2 LQKENI, per germline. CDR3 bases: TGTGCCAGCTCACCACCTCGGGGGAGATCCGCAGATACGCAGTATTTT. This gives the protein CASSPPRGRSADTQYF.

V and J are TRBV5-5 and TRBJ1-2; D is possibly TRBD1 (5 bases). CDR1 is SGHKS, CDR2 YYEKEE, per germline (reference sequence). The CDR3 loop spans 14 amino acids. Deletions cut 2 bases from V and 8 bases from J, with 16 bases between. In nucleotides, the CDR3 is TGTGCCAGCAGCTTCGCAGACCAGGGTTTGGGCTACACCTTC. It is translated as CASSFADQGLGYTF.

The rearrangement uses TRBV11-2 and TRBJ2-7; D ambiguous. Deletions cut 5 bases from V and 0 bases from J, with 11 bases between. In germline, CDR1 is SGHAT, CDR2 FQNNGV. The CDR3 is 14 amino acids. In DNA, the CDR3 is TGTGCCAGCAGCCCGACTGCCAGCTCCTACGAGCAGTACTTC. Its translation is CASSPTASSYEQYF. Full variable domain (rest looked up from reference TRBV11-2 and TRBJ2-7): EAGVAQSPRYKIIEKRQSVAFWCNPISGHATLYWYQQILGQGPKLLIQFQNNGVVDDSQLPKDRFSAERLKGVDSTLKIQPAKLEDSAVYLCASSPTASSYEQYFGPGTRLTVT.

V and J are TRBV5-4 and TRBJ2-4, with a weak D call TRBD1 (7 bases). Per the germline V gene, CDR1 is SGHNT and CDR2 is YYREEE (reference sequence). CDR3 size: 20 residues. Trimming stripped 0 bases from V and 5 bases from J, with 27 bases between. In DNA, the CDR3 is TGTGCCAGCAGCTTGGAACAGGGGAGAAGGGGAAGTTCGGGGGAAAACATTCAGTACTTC. Protein: CASSLEQGRRGSSGENIQYF.

The rearrangement links TRBV2 to TRBJ1-1, with unresolved D. The CDR3 runs to 15 residues. The V end lost 2 bases, the J end lost 0 bases, and 10 bases lay between the germline ends. From germline, CDR1 is SNHLY and CDR2 FYNNEI. CDR3: CASSETDILNTEAFF. The CDR3, as DNA: TGTGCCAGCAGTGAAACCGACATACTGAACACTGAAGCTTTCTTT. Combining the CDR3 with reference TRBV2 and TRBJ1-1 gives the whole variable domain EPEVTQTPSHQVTQMGQEVILRCVPISNHLYFYWYRQILGQKVEFLVSFYNNEISEKSEIFDDQFSVERPDGSNFTLKIRSTKLEDSAMYFCASSETDILNTEAFFGQGTRLTVV.

There are a few counts of this clone. V is TRBV9 and J is TRBJ2-5, with a tentative D call TRBD1 (6 bases). The CDR3 loop spans 15 amino acids. Trimming removed 1 base from V and 2 bases from J, with 12 bases in between. CDR1 is SGDLS and CDR2 is YYNGEE in the germline V gene. The CDR3 DNA reads TGTGCCAGCAGCGTACAGGGGCTGGGGCAAGAGACCCAGTACTTC. It is translated as CASSVQGLGQETQYF.

This chain's CDR3 is CASSRDTNTEAFF. The CDR3 DNA sequence: TGTGCCAGCTCCCGGGACACGAACACTGAAGCTTTCTTT. V is TRBV18 and J is TRBJ1-1; D possibly corresponds to TRBD1 (6 bases). From germline, CDR1 is KGHSH and CDR2 LQKENI. This CDR3 has 13 amino acids. The V gene lost 6 bases and the J gene lost 1 base, with 9 bases spanning the gap.

The chain carries TRBV2 and TRBJ1-1, with a tentative D call TRBD1 (5 bases). Between the trimmed V and J ends, which lost 3 bases and 6 bases, there was a span of 14 bases. The V gene's germline CDR1 is SNHLY and CDR2 FYNNEI. This CDR3 has 14 amino acids. The CDR3 spells CASSDGHSEAEAFF. CDR3 sequence (DNA): TGTGCCAGCAGTGACGGACATTCCGAGGCTGAAGCTTTCTTT.

The genes are TRBV18 and TRBJ2-1; D perhaps matches TRBD2 (6 bases). CDR1 is KGHSH and CDR2 is LQKENI in the germline V gene. V was pared by 6 bases and J by 4 bases, with 13 bases between. This CDR3 spans 14 amino acids. CDR3 sequence: CASSRDSVYNEQFF. The CDR3, as DNA: TGTGCCAGCTCCCGGGACTCGGTTTACAATGAGCAGTTCTTC.

The rearrangement uses TRBV2 and TRBJ1-6; D is ambiguous. The V and J ends lost 7 bases and 7 bases respectively, with 17 bases between them. CDR3 length: 15 amino acids. Germline V gene sequence: CDR1 SNHLY, CDR2 FYNNEI. For the CDR3, the DNA is TGTGCCAGCACCAAGAATGGCCTCTCCAATTCACCCCTCCACTTT. It codes for CASTKNGLSNSPLHF.

For this clone: Different DNA sequences within this sample yield the same CDR3. The V call is TRBV11-3, the J call TRBJ2-3; 7 positions match TRBD1. V shed 1 base, J shed 6 bases, and the junction held 1 base outside the gene matches. CDR1 is SGHNT and CDR2 is YENEEA in the germline V gene. The CDR3 has 13 residues. This CDR3 reads CASSLVRGDTQYF. The CDR3, as DNA: TGTGCCAGCAGCTTAGTCAGGGGGGATACGCAGTATTTT.

The V and J genes are TRBV7-2 and TRBJ2-1, with 7 positions matching TRBD2. J gave up 7 bases and V 7 bases, and 16 bases lay outside the gene matches. Germline V gene lookup returns CDR1 SGHTA and CDR2 FQGNSA. The CDR3 runs 16 residues. CDR3 protein: CASTAVGGILGNEQFF. In DNA form, the CDR3 reads TGTGCCAGCACCGCTGTCGGGGGGATTTTGGGAAATGAGCAGTTCTTC.

This clone was picked up one time. The chain employs TRBV27 and TRBJ2-6, with TRBD2 as a possible D gene (5 bases). The V and J ends lost 6 bases and 2 bases respectively, with 8 bases between them. The CDR3 sequence is 14 residues long. CDR1 and CDR2 from the germline V gene are MNHEY and SMNVEV (reference sequence). CDR3 amino acids: CASRLRAGANVLTF. Written as DNA, the CDR3 is TGTGCCAGCAGACTGCGGGCTGGGGCCAACGTCCTGACTTTC.

This clone was seen more than once but under ten times. The V call is TRBV10-3, the J call TRBJ1-3; 8 nucleotides match TRBD1. CDR3 length equals 16 residues. Germline V gene data show CDR1 as ENHRY and CDR2 as SYGVKD. V was pared by 2 bases and J by 4 bases, with 7 bases of the junction left unmatched. For the CDR3, the DNA is TGTGCCATCAGTGAGACGGCAGGGGGCTTAGGAAACACCATATATTTT. Translated: CAISETAGGLGNTIYF.

This sequence joins TRBV5-1 and TRBJ1-1; TRBD1 might be the D (5 bases). The CDR3 extends over 13 amino acids. V gave up 4 bases and J gave up 7 bases, with 14 bases separating them. CDR1 is SGHRS, CDR2 YFSETQ, per germline. CDR3 bases: TGCGCCAGCAGCCCACGAGGGGAGGGTGAAGCTTTCTTT. Amino acid sequence: CASSPRGEGEAFF.

This clone has a single count. The rearrangement links TRBV7-6 to TRBJ2-5; 8 positions match TRBD2. CDR1 SGHVS and CDR2 FNYEAQ come from the germline V gene. V dropped 5 bases and J dropped 5; count of bases not matched to a gene: 7. CDR3 length: 14 amino acids. The CDR3 DNA is TGTGCCAGCAGCGCCGGACTAGCCCGGGAGACCCAGTACTTC. Protein: CASSAGLARETQYF.

The gene calls are TRBV21-1 and TRBJ2-1; the table's D call, TRBD2, has no DNA check behind it. TRBV21-1 is tagged as a pseudogene. This CDR3 has 19 residues. In nucleotides, the CDR3 is TGTGCCAGCAGCAAAGAAGGGGGACTAGCGGGTCTCACCTACAATGAGCAGTTCTTC. Protein product: CASSKEGGLAGLTYNEQFF.

The J gene is TRBJ2-5, the V gene TRBV30; 11 bases fit TRBD2. Germline V lookup: CDR1 GTSNPN, CDR2 SVGIG (reference sequence). There are 12 residues in the CDR3. J gave up 5 bases and V 7 bases, and 3 bases lay outside the gene matches. The chain's CDR3 is CAFSGRVETQYF. CDR3 sequence (DNA): TGTGCCTTTAGCGGGAGGGTGGAGACCCAGTACTTC.

This sequence joins TRBV7-6 and TRBJ1-3, with a tentative D call TRBD1 (6 bases). Germline-derived CDR1 and CDR2 are SGHVS and FNYEAQ. With 0 bases removed from V and 15 bases from J, the gap between germline ends came to 15 bases. The CDR3 runs 13 residues. CDR3 region: CASSLALRGQPYF. Here the CDR3 DNA reads TGTGCCAGCAGCTTAGCCCTCAGGGGCCAACCATATTTT. The whole variable domain, remainder taken from reference TRBV7-6 and TRBJ1-3, is GAGVSQSPRYKVTKRGQDVALRCDPISGHVSLYWYRQALGQGPEFLTYFNYEAQQDKSGLPNDRFSAERPEGSISTLTIQRTEQRDSAMYRCASSLALRGQPYFGEGSWLTVV.

This chain links TRBV27 with TRBJ2-1; 7 nucleotides line up with TRBD1. The CDR3 extends over 13 amino acids. From germline, CDR1 is MNHEY and CDR2 SMNVEV (reference sequence). The V gene end was trimmed by 5 bases and the J gene end by 10 bases; junction bases not matched to a gene: 8. The CDR3 DNA sequence: TGTGCCAGCAGTCGGGACAGAAGGCCCGAGCAGTTCTTC. It encodes CASSRDRRPEQFF.